This entry lists 24 T cell receptor beta chains sequenced from one sample in a study of blood T cell repertoires in COVID-19. Method: immunoSEQ multiplex PCR; TCRdb's copy keeps in-frame clones and lacks some. The table includes about 320,000 clones, 88% detected once. The sequenced sample consisted of PBMCs or T cells enriched from blood (not recorded which). These receptors all stem from a man under 40 who had recovered from COVID-19.

The chain combines TRBV28 with TRBJ1-2, with D possibly being TRBD1 (5 bases). V was cut by 4 bases and J by 7 bases, with 19 bases left in between. The germline CDR1 and CDR2 sequences are MDHEN and SYDVKM. This CDR3 comprises 15 residues. CDR3 sequence (DNA): TGTGCCAGCAGTTATCCACTCGGGGGGAAGGGTGGCTACACCTTC. It specifies CASSYPLGGKGGYTF.

This sequence joins TRBV7-6 and TRBJ2-3; 8 nucleotides match TRBD2. Germline V gene lookup returns CDR1 SGHVS and CDR2 FNYEAQ. The CDR3 covers 19 residues. Trimming cost V 5 bases and J 1 base; bases outside gene matches: 17. The CDR3 loop is CASSPLISGDIRRTDTQYF. CDR3 DNA: TGTGCCAGCAGCCCCCTCATTAGCGGGGACATTCGGCGCACAGATACGCAGTATTTT.

This chain uses TRBV6-5 with TRBJ2-7, with 8 bases identical to TRBD1. The CDR3 sequence is 13 residues long. In germline, CDR1 is MNHEY, CDR2 SVGAGI. J was trimmed by 9 bases and V by 6 bases; bases with no gene match: 10. This CDR3 is CASSLTGGEGQYF. Here the CDR3 DNA reads TGTGCCAGCAGCCTCACAGGGGGAGAAGGGCAGTACTTC.

V gene TRBV20-1 combines with J gene TRBJ2-7; a weak D match, TRBD1 (6 bases). The germline V and J ends were trimmed by 3 bases and 6 bases, with 6 bases remaining between them. The germline V gene encodes CDR1 DFQATT and CDR2 SNEGSKA (reference sequence). The CDR3 totals 10 residues. The CDR3 DNA reads TGCAGTGCTAGCAGGGGCGAGCAGTACTTC. Protein sequence: CSASRGEQYF.

This chain links TRBV5-4 with TRBJ2-3, with TRBD1 matching 9 bases. The ends lost 3 bases at V and 1 base at J; junction bases unmatched: 3. Germline assignment: CDR1 SGHNT and CDR2 YYREEE (reference sequence). The CDR3 spans 15 residues. CDR3 loop: CASSSWTGGTDTQYF. The CDR3 coding sequence is TGTGCCAGCAGCTCCTGGACAGGGGGCACAGATACGCAGTATTTT.

The V call is TRBV5-1, the J call TRBJ2-4, with TRBD1 matching over 9 bases. The CDR3 loop spans 14 amino acids. V gave up 4 bases and J gave up 5 bases; unmatched junction bases: 4. The V gene's germline CDR1 is SGHRS and CDR2 YFSETQ. For the CDR3, the DNA is TGCGCCAGCAGCGCGGGACAGGGAGAAAACATTCAGTACTTC. It translates to CASSAGQGENIQYF.

The chain couples TRBV10-1 to TRBJ1-2, with D possibly being TRBD1 (5 bases). The CDR3 is made up of 13 amino acids. Germline lookup yields CDR1 WNHNN and CDR2 SYGVQD (reference sequence). Deletions cut 8 bases from V and 8 bases from J, with 18 bases between. The CDR3 region is CASGSQGRGGYTF. The CDR3 DNA follows: TGCGCCAGCGGGAGTCAGGGCCGGGGGGGCTACACCTTC.

This chain links TRBV24-1 with TRBJ2-7; D ambiguous. The V end lost 5 bases, the J end lost 3 bases, and 13 bases lay between the germline ends. CDR3 length equals 14 residues. CDR1 is KGHDR and CDR2 is SFDVKD in the germline V gene. CDR3 in amino acids: CATSGARPFYEQYF. The CDR3, as DNA: TGTGCCACCAGTGGAGCCAGGCCCTTCTACGAGCAGTACTTC.

The chain uses TRBV5-1 and TRBJ2-3; a possible D gene is TRBD2 (5 bases). With 0 bases removed from V and 4 bases from J, the gap between germline ends came to 12 bases. The CDR3 spans 15 residues. Germline V CDR1 and CDR2: SGHRS, YFSETQ. CDR3 in DNA: TGCGCCAGCAGCTTGGTACGTGCGGGTGCAGATACGCAGTATTTT. Translated, it gives CASSLVRAGADTQYF.

The chain is built from TRBV18 and TRBJ2-1, with 12 bases fitting TRBD2. J lost 7 bases, V lost 0 bases, and 4 bases had no gene match. Germline CDR1 and CDR2: KGHSH and LQKENI. The CDR3 is 16 amino acids. The CDR3 loop reads CASSPPTSGGGNEQFF. DNA for the CDR3: TGTGCCAGCTCACCACCGACTAGCGGGGGAGGGAATGAGCAGTTCTTC. The complete variable domain, with remaining parts taken from reference TRBV18 and TRBJ2-1, reads NAGVMQNPRHLVRRRGQEARLRCSPMKGHSHVYWYRQLPEEGLKFMVYLQKENIIDESGMPKERFSAEFPKEGPSILRIQQVVRGDSAAYFCASSPPTSGGGNEQFFGPGTRLTVL.

The DNA of the CDR3 is TGTGCCAGTTCTACGTCAGGTGGGCCCCAGCATTTT. Translating gives CASSTSGGPQHF. The chain links TRBV18 to TRBJ1-5; no clear D. V lost 9 bases, J lost 9 bases, and 15 bases lay in between. The CDR3 is 12 residues long. Germline V gene sequence: CDR1 KGHSH, CDR2 LQKENI.

The genes are TRBV9 and TRBJ2-1, with TRBD2 identical over 8 bases. This CDR3 spans 15 amino acids. V lost 4 bases to trimming and J lost 4 bases; unmatched junction nucleotides: 7. Germline V lookup: CDR1 SGDLS, CDR2 YYNGEE. CDR3 amino acids: CASSPRLANYNEQFF. DNA for the CDR3: TGTGCCAGCAGCCCCCGACTAGCGAATTACAATGAGCAGTTCTTC.

The CDR3 loop reads CASTRTGEDTQYF. The DNA for the CDR3 is TGTGCCAGCACCAGGACAGGGGAAGATACGCAGTATTTT. The rearrangement uses TRBV28 and TRBJ2-3; 9 positions agree with TRBD1. Unmatched junction bases numbered 4, after V lost 7 bases and J lost 5 bases. CDR3 length: 13 amino acids. CDR1 is MDHEN, CDR2 SYDVKM, per germline. Full variable domain (rest looked up from reference TRBV28 and TRBJ2-3): DVKVTQSSRYLVKRTGEKVFLECVQDMDHENMFWYRQDPGLGLRLIYFSYDVKMKEKGDIPEGYSVSREKKERFSLILESASTNQTSMYLCASTRTGEDTQYFGPGTRLTVL.

This clone is a singleton in its sample. The chain carries TRBV9 and TRBJ1-2; 10 bases agree with TRBD1. The ends lost 0 bases at V and 8 bases at J; junction bases unmatched: 1. Germline lookup yields CDR1 SGDLS and CDR2 YYNGEE. The CDR3 sequence is 13 residues long. CDR3: CASSVATGGGYTF. DNA for the CDR3: TGTGCCAGCAGCGTAGCGACAGGGGGCGGCTACACCTTC.

The chain links TRBV5-1 to TRBJ2-3; tentative D call: TRBD1 (5 bases). The V end was cut by 2 bases, the J end by 2 bases, with 9 bases between. Germline V lookup: CDR1 SGHRS, CDR2 YFSETQ. CDR3 length: 14 amino acids. The CDR3 protein is CASSFDRITDTQYF. The DNA for the CDR3 is TGCGCCAGCAGCTTTGACAGAATCACAGATACGCAGTATTTT. Based on the CDR3 plus reference TRBV5-1 and TRBJ2-3, the full variable domain is KAGVTQTPRYLIKTRGQQVTLSCSPISGHRSVSWYQQTPGQGLQFLFEYFSETQRNKGNFPGRFSGRQFSNSRSEMNVSTLELGDSALYLCASSFDRITDTQYFGPGTRLTVL.

The chain joins TRBV30 to TRBJ2-5; TRBD2 agrees at 12 bases. This CDR3 contains 13 residues. Germline assignment: CDR1 GTSNPN and CDR2 SVGIG (reference sequence). V dropped 4 bases and J dropped 11; count of bases not matched to a gene: 8. In DNA form, the CDR3 reads TGTGCCTGGACACTAGCGGGGGGCCTGCATCAGTACTTC. Protein product: CAWTLAGGLHQYF.

Details on this clone: At one end the junction does not follow the germline gene, possibly because of a read error. The V call is TRBV2, the J call TRBJ1-2; 12 nucleotides match TRBD1. The CDR3 totals 17 residues. The germline V gene has CDR1 SNHLY and CDR2 FYNNEI. The DNA for the CDR3 is TGTGCCAGCAGGGAAGCTGGGACAGGGGGCTCTAACTATGGCTACACCTTC. Residues: CASREAGTGGSNYGYTF.

The chain links TRBV20-1 to TRBJ1-2, with no clear D. The V and J ends lost 6 bases and 8 bases respectively, with 10 bases between them. CDR1 and CDR2 from the germline V gene are DFQATT and SNEGSKA (reference sequence). The CDR3 length is 10 residues. The CDR3 DNA sequence: TGCAGTGCATACAGAAAGGGCTACACCTTC. Amino acids: CSAYRKGYTF.

In its sample, this clone was seen once. The chain links TRBV28 to TRBJ2-5; TRBD1 aligns across 9 bases. Looked up from germline, CDR1 is MDHEN and CDR2 is SYDVKM. The CDR3 has 16 amino acids. V lost 5 bases and J lost 5; bases outside the gene matches: 12. CDR3 sequence (DNA): TGTGCCAGCAGTAAATACGGGACAGGGCTGGTGGAGACCCAGTACTTC. Its translation: CASSKYGTGLVETQYF.

The chain recombines TRBV19 with TRBJ2-1, with D perhaps TRBD1 (6 bases). The germline V gene encodes CDR1 LNHDA and CDR2 SQIVND (reference sequence). V lost 3 bases and J 8 bases, leaving 11 bases between the germline ends. CDR3 length equals 13 residues. In DNA, the CDR3 is TGTGCCAGTAGTATCGGGACACCCTATGAGCAGTTCTTC. It yields the protein CASSIGTPYEQFF.

Concerning this clone: This CDR3 is also generated by other DNA sequences in the sample. The V and J genes are TRBV7-2 and TRBJ2-5; TRBD2 agrees at 10 bases. Losses at the gene ends were 3 bases for V and 4 bases for J; bases not matched to a gene: 5. The CDR3 spans 15 residues. Germline CDR1 is SGHTA and CDR2 is FQGNSA. CDR3 coding DNA: TGTGCCAGCAGCTTCCAGCGGGGGGGCGGAGAGACCCAGTACTTC. It translates to CASSFQRGGGETQYF.

The V call is TRBV5-1, the J call TRBJ1-1; 7 bases map to TRBD1. CDR3 length: 15 amino acids. Germline CDR1 SGHRS, CDR2 YFSETQ. Trimming at V came to 4 bases and at J to 4 bases, leaving 10 bases not matched to a gene. The CDR3 here is CASSPSGGGGTEAFF. For the CDR3, the DNA is TGCGCCAGCAGCCCCTCAGGAGGGGGCGGCACTGAAGCTTTCTTT. Variable domain in full (rest from reference TRBV5-1 and TRBJ1-1): KAGVTQTPRYLIKTRGQQVTLSCSPISGHRSVSWYQQTPGQGLQFLFEYFSETQRNKGNFPGRFSGRQFSNSRSEMNVSTLELGDSALYLCASSPSGGGGTEAFFGQGTRLTVV.

Only one count was recorded for this clone. The rearrangement uses TRBV24-1 and TRBJ2-7; 9 bases line up with TRBD1. Trimming at V came to 5 bases and at J to 4 bases, leaving 5 bases not matched to a gene. Germline CDR1 reads KGHDR; CDR2 reads SFDVKD. The CDR3 is 14 amino acids. Written as DNA, the CDR3 is TGTGCCACCAGTGGTTCACAGGGGGCTTACGAGCAGTACTTC. Its protein product is CATSGSQGAYEQYF.

Concerning this clone: Other nucleotide sequences in the sample specify the same CDR3. V gene TRBV15 combines with J gene TRBJ1-3; the D is unclear. The CDR3 covers 15 residues. CDR1 and CDR2 (germline): LNHNV, YYDKDF (reference sequence). V was trimmed by 1 base and J by 0 bases, leaving 7 bases between them. Here the CDR3 DNA reads TGTGCCACCAGCAGAGGACAAGGCTCTGGAAACACCATATATTTT. This sequence encodes CATSRGQGSGNTIYF.